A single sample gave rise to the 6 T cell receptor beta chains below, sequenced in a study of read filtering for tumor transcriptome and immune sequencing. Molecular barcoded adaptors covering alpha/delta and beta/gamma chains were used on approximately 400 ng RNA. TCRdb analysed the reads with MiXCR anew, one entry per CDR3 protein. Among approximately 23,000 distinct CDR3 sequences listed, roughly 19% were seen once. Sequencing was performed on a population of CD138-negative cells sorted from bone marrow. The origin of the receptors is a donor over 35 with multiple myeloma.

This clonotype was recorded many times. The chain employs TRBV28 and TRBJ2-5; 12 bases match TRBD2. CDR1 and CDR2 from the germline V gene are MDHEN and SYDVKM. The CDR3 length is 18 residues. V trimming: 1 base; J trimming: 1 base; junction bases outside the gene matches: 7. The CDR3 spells CASSLSGTSGWIQETQYF. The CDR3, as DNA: TGTGCCAGCAGTTTATCCGGGACTAGCGGGTGGATCCAAGAGACCCAGTACTTC.

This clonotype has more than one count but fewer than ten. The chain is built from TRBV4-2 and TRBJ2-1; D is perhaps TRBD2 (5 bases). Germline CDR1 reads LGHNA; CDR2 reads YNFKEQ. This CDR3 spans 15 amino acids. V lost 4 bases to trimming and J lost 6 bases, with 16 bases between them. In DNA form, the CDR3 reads TGTGCCAGCAGCCTCCGTGTGGATAGCGCCAATGAGCAGTTCTTC. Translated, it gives CASSLRVDSANEQFF.

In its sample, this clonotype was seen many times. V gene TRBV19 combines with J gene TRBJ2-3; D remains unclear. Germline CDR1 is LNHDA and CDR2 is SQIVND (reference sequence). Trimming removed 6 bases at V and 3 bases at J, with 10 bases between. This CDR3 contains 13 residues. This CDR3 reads CASSVRGTDTQYF. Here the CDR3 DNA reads TGTGCCAGTAGCGTGCGTGGTACAGATACGCAGTATTTT.

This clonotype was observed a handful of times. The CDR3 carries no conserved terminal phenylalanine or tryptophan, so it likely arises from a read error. CDR3: CASSHLGDEQYL. CDR3 bases: TGTGCCAGCAGCCACCTGGGGGACGAGCAGTACCTC. This chain links TRBV3-1 with TRBJ2-7; D is perhaps TRBD1 or TRBD2 (5 bases each). V gave up 3 bases and J gave up 5 bases, with 8 bases separating them. This CDR3 is built from 12 residues. Germline loops: CDR1 LGHDT, CDR2 YNNKEL (reference sequence).

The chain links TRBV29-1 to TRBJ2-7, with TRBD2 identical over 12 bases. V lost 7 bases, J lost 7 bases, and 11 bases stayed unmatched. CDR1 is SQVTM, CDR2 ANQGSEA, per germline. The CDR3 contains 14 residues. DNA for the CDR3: TGCAGCGCCTTGACTAGCGGGAGTACCTTAGAGCAGTACTTC. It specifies CSALTSGSTLEQYF.

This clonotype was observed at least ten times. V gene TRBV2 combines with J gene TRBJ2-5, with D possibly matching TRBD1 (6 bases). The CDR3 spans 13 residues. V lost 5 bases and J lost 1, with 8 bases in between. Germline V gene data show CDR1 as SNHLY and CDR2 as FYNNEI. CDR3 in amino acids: CASSKDSQETQYF. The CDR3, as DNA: TGTGCCAGCAGTAAGGACAGCCAAGAGACCCAGTACTTC.